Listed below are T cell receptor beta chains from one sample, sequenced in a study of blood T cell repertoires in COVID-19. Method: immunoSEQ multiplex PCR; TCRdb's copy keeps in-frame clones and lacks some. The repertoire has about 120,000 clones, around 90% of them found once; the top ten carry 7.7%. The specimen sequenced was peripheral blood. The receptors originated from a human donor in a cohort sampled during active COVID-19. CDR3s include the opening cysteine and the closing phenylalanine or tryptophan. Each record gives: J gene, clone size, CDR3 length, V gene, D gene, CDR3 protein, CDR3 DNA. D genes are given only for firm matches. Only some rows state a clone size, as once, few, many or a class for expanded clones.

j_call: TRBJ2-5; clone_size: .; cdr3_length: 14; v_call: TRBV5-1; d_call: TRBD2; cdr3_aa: CASNLNGGWETQYF; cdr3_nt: TGCGCCAGCAACCTGAACGGGGGGTGGGAGACCCAGTACTTC
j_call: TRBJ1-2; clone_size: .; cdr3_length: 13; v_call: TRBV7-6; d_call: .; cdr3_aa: CASSPDGGYGYTF; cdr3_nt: TGTGCCAGCAGCCCAGACGGAGGCTATGGCTACACCTTC
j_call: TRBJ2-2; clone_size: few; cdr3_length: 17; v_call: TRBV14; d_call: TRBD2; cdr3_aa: CASSQEALAGVAGELFF; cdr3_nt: TGTGCCAGCAGCCAAGAAGCGCTAGCGGGAGTGGCCGGGGAGCTGTTTTTT
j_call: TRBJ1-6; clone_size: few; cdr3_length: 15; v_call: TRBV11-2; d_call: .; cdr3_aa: CASSPKRQVLAPLHF; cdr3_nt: TGTGCCAGCAGCCCTAAACGACAGGTTCTCGCACCCCTCCACTTT
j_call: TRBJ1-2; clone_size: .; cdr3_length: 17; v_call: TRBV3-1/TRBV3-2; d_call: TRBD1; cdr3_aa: CASSRGQGPSFYYGYTF; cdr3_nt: TGTGCCAGCAGCCGGGGACAGGGCCCTTCCTTTTACTATGGCTACACCTTC
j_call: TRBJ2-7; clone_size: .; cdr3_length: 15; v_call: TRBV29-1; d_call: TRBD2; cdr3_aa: CSVERAGEGSYEQYF; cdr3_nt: TGCAGCGTTGAAAGAGCTGGGGAGGGCTCCTACGAGCAGTACTTC
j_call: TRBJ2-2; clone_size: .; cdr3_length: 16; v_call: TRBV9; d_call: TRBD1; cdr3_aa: CASSGGQGMGTGELFF; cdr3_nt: TGTGCCAGCAGCGGGGGACAGGGAATGGGCACCGGGGAGCTGTTTTTT
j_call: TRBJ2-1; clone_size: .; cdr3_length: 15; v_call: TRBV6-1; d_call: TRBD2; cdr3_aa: CASSEEGLVYNEQFF; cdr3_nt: TGTGCCAGCAGTGAAGAGGGACTAGTCTACAATGAGCAGTTCTTC
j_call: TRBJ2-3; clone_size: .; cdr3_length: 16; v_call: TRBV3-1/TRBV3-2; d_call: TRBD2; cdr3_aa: CASSQGLAEGTDTQYF; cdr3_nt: TGTGCCAGCAGCCAGGGACTAGCGGAAGGGACAGATACGCAGTATTTT
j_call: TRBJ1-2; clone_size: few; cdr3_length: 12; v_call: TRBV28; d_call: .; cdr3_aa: CASRSGNYGYTF; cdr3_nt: TGTGCCAGCAGGTCAGGGAACTATGGCTACACCTTC
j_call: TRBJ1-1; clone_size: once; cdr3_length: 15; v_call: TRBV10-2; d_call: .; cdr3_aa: CASSSGGVVNTEAFF; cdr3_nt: TGCGCCAGCAGTTCGGGCGGGGTGGTTAACACTGAAGCTTTCTTT
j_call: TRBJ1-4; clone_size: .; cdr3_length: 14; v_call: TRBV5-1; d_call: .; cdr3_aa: CASSVEGNNEKLFF; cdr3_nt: TGCGCCAGCAGCGTGGAGGGGAATAATGAAAAACTGTTTTTT
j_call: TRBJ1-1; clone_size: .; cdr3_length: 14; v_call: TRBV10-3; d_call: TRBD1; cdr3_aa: CAISEWTGGTEAFF; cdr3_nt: TGTGCCATCAGTGAGTGGACAGGGGGCACTGAAGCTTTCTTT
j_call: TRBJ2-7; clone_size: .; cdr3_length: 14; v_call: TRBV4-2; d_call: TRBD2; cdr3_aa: CASSRTSESYEQYF; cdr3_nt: TGTGCCAGCAGCCGGACTAGCGAATCCTACGAGCAGTACTTC
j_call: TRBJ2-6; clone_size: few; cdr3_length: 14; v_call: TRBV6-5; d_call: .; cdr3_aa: CASSTGSGANVLTF; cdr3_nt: TGTGCCAGCTCTACGGGCTCTGGGGCCAACGTCCTGACTTTC
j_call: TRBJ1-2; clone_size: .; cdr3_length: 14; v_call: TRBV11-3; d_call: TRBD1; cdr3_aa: CASSQGQLLYGYTF; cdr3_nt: TGTGCCAGCAGCCAGGGACAGCTACTCTATGGCTACACCTTC
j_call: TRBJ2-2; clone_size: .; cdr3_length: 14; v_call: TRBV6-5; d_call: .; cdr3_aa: CASMAGRNTGELFF; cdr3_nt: TGTGCCAGCATGGCGGGAAGGAACACCGGGGAGCTGTTTTTT
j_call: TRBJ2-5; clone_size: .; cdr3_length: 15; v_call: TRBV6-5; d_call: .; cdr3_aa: CASLRAAGDQETQYF; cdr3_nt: TGTGCATCTTTGAGGGCCGCCGGGGATCAAGAGACCCAGTACTTC
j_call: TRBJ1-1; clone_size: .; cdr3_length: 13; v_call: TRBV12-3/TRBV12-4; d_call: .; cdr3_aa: CASSFGTNTEAFF; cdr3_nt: TGTGCCAGCAGTTTCGGTACGAACACTGAAGCTTTCTTT
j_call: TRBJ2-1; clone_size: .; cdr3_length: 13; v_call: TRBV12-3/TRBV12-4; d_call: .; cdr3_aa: CASSPLTNNEQFF; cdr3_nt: TGTGCCAGCAGTCCATTGACTAACAATGAGCAGTTCTTC
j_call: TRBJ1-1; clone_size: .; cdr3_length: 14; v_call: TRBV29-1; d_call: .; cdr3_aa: CSVVEKGLGTEAFF; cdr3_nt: TGCAGCGTTGTAGAAAAGGGGCTCGGTACTGAAGCTTTCTTT
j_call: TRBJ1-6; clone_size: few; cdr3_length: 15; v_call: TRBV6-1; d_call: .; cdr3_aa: CASSEAWANNSPLHF; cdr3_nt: TGTGCCAGCAGTGAAGCCTGGGCCAATAATTCACCCCTCCACTTT
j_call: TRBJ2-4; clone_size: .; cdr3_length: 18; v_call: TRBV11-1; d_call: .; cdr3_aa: CASSLAPGGKRAKNIQYF; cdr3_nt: TGTGCCAGCAGCTTAGCGCCCGGGGGAAAACGGGCCAAAAACATTCAGTACTTC
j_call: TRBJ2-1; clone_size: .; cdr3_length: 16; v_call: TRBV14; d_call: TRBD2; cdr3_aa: CASSPGLAGLYNEQFF; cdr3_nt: TGTGCCAGCAGCCCCGGACTAGCGGGGTTATACAATGAGCAGTTCTTC
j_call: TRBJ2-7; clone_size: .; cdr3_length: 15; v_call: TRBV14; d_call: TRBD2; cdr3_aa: CASSQVSGSKYEQYF; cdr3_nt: TGTGCCAGCAGCCAAGTTAGCGGGAGCAAGTACGAGCAGTACTTC
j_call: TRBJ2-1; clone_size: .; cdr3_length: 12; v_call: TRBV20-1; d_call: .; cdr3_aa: CSASRTRDEQFF; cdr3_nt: TGCAGTGCTAGTAGGACACGGGATGAGCAGTTCTTC
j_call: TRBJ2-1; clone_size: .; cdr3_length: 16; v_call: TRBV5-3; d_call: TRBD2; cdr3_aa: CARSGRLAGADNEQFF; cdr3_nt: TGTGCCAGAAGCGGGAGACTAGCGGGAGCGGACAATGAGCAGTTCTTC
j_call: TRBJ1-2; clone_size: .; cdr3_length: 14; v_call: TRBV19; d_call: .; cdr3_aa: CASSRDTEIYGYTF; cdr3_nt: TGTGCCAGTAGTAGGGACACCGAGATCTATGGCTACACCTTC
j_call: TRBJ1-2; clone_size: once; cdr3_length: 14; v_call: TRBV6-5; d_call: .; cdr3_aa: CASSYNRKYYGYTF; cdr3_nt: TGTGCCAGCAGTTACAACAGAAAATACTATGGCTACACCTTC
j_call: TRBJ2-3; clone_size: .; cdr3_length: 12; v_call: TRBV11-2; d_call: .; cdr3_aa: CASSSTGTFQYF; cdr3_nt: TGTGCCAGCAGCTCGACCGGGACATTCCAGTATTTT
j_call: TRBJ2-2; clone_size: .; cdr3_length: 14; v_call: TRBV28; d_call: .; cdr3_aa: CASRALAQRGELFF; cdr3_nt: TGTGCCAGCAGGGCGCTAGCTCAGAGGGGGGAGCTGTTTTTT
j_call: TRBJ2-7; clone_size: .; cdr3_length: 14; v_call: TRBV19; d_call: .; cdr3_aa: CASSIGAGAWEQYF; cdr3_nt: TGTGCCAGTAGTATCGGAGCGGGCGCTTGGGAGCAGTACTTC
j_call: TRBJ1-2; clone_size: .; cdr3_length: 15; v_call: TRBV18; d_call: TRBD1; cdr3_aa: CASSADREDVDGYTF; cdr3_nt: TGTGCCAGCTCAGCCGACAGGGAGGATGTCGATGGCTACACCTTC
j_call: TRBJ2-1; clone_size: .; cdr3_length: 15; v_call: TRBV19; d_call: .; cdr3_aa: CASSMKGVNYNEQFF; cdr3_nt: TGTGCCAGTAGTATGAAGGGAGTGAACTACAATGAGCAGTTCTTC
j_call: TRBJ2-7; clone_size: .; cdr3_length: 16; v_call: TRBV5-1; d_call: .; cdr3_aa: CASSLAEGGSSYEQYF; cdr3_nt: TGCGCCAGCAGCTTGGCCGAAGGTGGGAGCTCCTACGAGCAGTACTTC
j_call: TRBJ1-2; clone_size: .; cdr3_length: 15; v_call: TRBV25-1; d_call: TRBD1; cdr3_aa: CASSRTGRGPGGYTF; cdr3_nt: TGTGCCAGCAGTAGAACCGGCAGGGGGCCAGGGGGCTACACCTTC
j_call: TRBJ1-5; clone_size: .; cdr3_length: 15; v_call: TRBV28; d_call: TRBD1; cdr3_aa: CASSLAGTANQPQHF; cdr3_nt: TGTGCCAGCAGTTTAGCAGGGACAGCTAATCAGCCCCAGCATTTT
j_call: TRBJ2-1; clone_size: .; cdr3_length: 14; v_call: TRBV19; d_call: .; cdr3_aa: CARGAPHGDNEQFF; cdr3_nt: TGTGCCAGGGGGGCGCCCCATGGGGATAATGAGCAGTTCTTC
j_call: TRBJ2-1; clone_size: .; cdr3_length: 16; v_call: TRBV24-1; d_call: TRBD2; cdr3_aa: CATSDGSGRLHNEQFF; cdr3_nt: TGTGCCACCAGTGATGGTAGCGGGAGGCTCCACAATGAGCAGTTCTTC